Listed below are T cell receptor beta chains from one sample, sequenced in a study of shared clonotypes between healthy human individuals. TCRdb keeps only in-frame clones here, not all; method: immunoSEQ multiplex PCR. The sample carries 950,000 to 1,100,000 clones, around 74% recorded once. The sequenced sample was memory CD4+ T cells sorted from blood. These receptors were taken from a man between 18 and 29 years old in good health. The conserved cysteine and the conserved F or W are not part of the CDR3 here. A D gene is named only where the DNA matches it firmly. Clone size is stated in some rows and not others, as once, few, many or a class when expanded.

TRBV9	-	TRBD1	TRBJ1-1	ASSQTGVSTEAF
TRBV29-1	few	TRBD2	TRBJ2-3	SAGTSGPSTDTQY
TRBV5-1	-	-	TRBJ2-1	ASQRQGVSYNEQF
TRBV7-9	-	-	-	ASRSETYEQY
TRBV5-1	-	TRBD1	TRBJ2-5	ASRERTGTETQY
TRBV7-8	-	-	TRBJ1-5	ASNSEGRGDQPQH
TRBV9	-	TRBD1	TRBJ2-2	ASSVSGQKNTGELF
TRBV5-6	-	-	TRBJ2-1	ASSLVDSRRDTEQF
TRBV27	-	-	TRBJ2-1	ASSLVSRRNSYNEQF
TRBV12-2	-	-	TRBJ2-5	ASRLVGLAGGTETQY
TRBV5-1	-	TRBD2	TRBJ2-1	ASSPAGGRGNEQF